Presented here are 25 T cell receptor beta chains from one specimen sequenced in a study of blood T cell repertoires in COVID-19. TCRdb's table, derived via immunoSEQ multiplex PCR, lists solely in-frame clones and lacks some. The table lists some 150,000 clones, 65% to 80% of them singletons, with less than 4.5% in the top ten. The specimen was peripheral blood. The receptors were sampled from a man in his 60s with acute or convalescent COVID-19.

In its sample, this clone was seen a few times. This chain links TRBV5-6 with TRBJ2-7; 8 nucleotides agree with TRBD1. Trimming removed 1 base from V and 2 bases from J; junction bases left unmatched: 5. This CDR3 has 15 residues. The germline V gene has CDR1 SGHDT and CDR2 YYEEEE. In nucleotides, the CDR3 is TGTGCCAGCAGCTTGAGGGGACAGGAAGCCTACGAGCAGTACTTC. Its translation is CASSLRGQEAYEQYF.

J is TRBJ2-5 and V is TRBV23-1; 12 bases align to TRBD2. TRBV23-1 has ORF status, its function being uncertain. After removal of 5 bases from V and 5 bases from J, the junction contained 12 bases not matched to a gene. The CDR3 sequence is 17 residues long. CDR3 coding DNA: TGCGCCAGCAGTTCACCATCCGGGACTAGCGGGTATGAGACCCAGTACTTC. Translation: CASSSPSGTSGYETQYF.

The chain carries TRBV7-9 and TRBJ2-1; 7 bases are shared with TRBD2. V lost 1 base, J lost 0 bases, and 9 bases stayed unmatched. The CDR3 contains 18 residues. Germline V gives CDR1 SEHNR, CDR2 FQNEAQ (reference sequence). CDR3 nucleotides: TGTGCCAGCAGCTTAGGCTCTGGTCTAGCGGCCTCCTACAATGAGCAGTTCTTC. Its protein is CASSLGSGLAASYNEQFF.

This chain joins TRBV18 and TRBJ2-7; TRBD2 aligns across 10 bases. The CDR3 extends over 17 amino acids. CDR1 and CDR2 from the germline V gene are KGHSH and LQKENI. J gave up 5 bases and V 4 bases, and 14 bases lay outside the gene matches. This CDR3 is CASSLLGGASGSNEQYF. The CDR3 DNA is TGTGCCAGCTCACTCCTGGGAGGGGCTAGCGGGAGCAACGAGCAGTACTTC.

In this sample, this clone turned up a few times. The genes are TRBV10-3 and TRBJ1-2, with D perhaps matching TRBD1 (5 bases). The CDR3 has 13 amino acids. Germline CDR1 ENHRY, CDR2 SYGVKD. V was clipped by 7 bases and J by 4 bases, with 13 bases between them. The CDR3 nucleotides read TGTGCCATCATGGGAGGGGCTGGCTATGGCTACACCTTC. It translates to CAIMGGAGYGYTF.

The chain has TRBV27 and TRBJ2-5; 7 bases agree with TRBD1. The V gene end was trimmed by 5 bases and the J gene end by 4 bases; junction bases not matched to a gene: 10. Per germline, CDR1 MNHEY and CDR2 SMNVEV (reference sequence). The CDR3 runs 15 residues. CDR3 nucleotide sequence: TGTGCCAGCAGTCCCCACAGGGGCGCGGGAGAGACCCAGTACTTC. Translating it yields CASSPHRGAGETQYF.

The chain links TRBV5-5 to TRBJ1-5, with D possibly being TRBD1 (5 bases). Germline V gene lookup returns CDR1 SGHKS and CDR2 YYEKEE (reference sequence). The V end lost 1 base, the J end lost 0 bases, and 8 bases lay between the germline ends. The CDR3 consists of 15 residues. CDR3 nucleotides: TGTGCCAGCAGCTTGCAGGGTACTAGCAATCAGCCCCAGCATTTT. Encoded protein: CASSLQGTSNQPQHF.

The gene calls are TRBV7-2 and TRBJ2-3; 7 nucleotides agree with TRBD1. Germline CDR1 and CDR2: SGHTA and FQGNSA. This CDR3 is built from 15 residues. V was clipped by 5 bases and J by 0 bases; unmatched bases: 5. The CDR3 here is CASSARQGSTDTQYF. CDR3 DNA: TGTGCCAGCAGCGCTCGACAGGGTAGCACAGATACGCAGTATTTT.

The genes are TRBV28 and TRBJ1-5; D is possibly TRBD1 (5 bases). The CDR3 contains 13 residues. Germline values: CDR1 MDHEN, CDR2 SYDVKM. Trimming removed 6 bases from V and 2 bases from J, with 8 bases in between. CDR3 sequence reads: CASSRGGNQPQHF. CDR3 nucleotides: TGTGCCAGCAGCCGGGGGGGCAATCAGCCCCAGCATTTT.

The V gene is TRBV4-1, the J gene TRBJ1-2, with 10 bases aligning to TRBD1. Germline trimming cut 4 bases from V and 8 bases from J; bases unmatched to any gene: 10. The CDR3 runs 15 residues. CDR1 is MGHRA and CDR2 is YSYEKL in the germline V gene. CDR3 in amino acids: CASSRDTGTGDGYTF. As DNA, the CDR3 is TGCGCCAGCAGCCGGGATACCGGGACAGGGGACGGCTACACCTTC.

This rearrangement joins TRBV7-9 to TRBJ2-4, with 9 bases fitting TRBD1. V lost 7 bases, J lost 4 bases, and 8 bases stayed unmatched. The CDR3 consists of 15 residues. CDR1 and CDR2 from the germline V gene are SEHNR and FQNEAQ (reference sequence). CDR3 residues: CASNLEGQGKNIQYF. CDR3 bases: TGTGCCAGCAATCTAGAGGGACAGGGTAAAAACATTCAGTACTTC.

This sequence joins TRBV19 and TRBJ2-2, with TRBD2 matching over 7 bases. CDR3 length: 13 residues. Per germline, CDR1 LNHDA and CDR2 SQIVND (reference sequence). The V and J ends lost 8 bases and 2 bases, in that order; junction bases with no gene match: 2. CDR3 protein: CASGGGNTGELFF. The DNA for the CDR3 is TGTGCCAGTGGGGGGGGTAACACCGGGGAGCTGTTTTTT.

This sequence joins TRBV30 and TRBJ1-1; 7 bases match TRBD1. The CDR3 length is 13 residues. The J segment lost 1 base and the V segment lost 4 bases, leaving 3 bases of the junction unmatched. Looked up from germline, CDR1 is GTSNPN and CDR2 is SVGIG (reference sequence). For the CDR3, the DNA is TGTGCCTGGATCCGGACAGGGAACACTGAAGCTTTCTTT. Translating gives CAWIRTGNTEAFF.

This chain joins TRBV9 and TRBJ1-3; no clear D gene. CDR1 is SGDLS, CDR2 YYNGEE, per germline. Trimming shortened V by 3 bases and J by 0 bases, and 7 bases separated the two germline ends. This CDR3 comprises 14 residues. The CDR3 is CASSAGDSGNTIYF. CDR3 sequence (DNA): TGTGCCAGCAGCGCGGGAGACTCTGGAAACACCATATATTTT.

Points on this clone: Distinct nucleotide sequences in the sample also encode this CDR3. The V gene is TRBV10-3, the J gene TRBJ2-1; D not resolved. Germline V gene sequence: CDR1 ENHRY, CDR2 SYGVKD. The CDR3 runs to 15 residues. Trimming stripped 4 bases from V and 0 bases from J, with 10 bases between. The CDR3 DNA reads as TGTGCCATCAGTGGGCGTCTAGACTCCTACAATGAGCAGTTCTTC. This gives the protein CAISGRLDSYNEQFF.

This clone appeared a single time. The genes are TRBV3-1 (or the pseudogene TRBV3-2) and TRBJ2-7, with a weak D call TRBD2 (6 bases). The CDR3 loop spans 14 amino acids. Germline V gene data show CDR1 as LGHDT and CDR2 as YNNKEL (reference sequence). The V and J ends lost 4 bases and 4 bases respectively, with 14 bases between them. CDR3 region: CASSPRGWEYEQYF. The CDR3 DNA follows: TGTGCCAGCAGCCCGCGGGGTTGGGAATACGAGCAGTACTTC.

The CDR3 coding sequence is TGTGCCAGCAGTTACTACCCAGGCAATGACGAGCAGTACTTC. Its translation is CASSYYPGNDEQYF. This chain connects TRBV6-2 or TRBV6-3 to TRBJ2-7; D ambiguous. V was pared by 1 base and J by 5 bases, with 12 bases between. CDR1 is MNHEY and CDR2 is SVGEGT in the germline V gene. This CDR3 is 14 amino acids long.

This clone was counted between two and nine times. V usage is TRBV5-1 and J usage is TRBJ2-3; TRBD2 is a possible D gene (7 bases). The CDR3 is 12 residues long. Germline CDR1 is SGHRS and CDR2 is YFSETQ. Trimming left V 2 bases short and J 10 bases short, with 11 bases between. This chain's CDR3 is CASSFAGAPQYF. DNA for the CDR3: TGCGCCAGCAGCTTCGCGGGGGCCCCGCAGTATTTT.

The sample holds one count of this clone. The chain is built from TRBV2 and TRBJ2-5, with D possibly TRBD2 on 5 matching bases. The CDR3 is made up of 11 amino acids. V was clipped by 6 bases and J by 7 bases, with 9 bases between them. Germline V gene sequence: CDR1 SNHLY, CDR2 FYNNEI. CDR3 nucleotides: TGTGCCAGCAGCACCGAGGGGACCCAGTACTTC. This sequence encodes CASSTEGTQYF. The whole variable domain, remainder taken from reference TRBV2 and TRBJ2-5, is EPEVTQTPSHQVTQMGQEVILRCVPISNHLYFYWYRQILGQKVEFLVSFYNNEISEKSEIFDDQFSVERPDGSNFTLKIRSTKLEDSAMYFCASSTEGTQYFGPGTRLLVL.

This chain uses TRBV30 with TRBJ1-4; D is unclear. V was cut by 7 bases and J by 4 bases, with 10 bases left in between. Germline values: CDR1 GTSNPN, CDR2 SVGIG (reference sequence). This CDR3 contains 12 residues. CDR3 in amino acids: CAYDGDNEKLFF. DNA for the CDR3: TGTGCCTACGACGGAGATAATGAAAAACTGTTTTTT.

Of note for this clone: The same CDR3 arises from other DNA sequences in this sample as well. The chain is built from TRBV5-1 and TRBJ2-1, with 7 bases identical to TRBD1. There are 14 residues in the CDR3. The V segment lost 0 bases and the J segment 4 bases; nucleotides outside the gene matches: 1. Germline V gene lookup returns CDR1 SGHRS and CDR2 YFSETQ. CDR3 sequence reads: CASSLGQGYNEQFF. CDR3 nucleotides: TGCGCCAGCAGCTTGGGACAGGGTTACAATGAGCAGTTCTTC.

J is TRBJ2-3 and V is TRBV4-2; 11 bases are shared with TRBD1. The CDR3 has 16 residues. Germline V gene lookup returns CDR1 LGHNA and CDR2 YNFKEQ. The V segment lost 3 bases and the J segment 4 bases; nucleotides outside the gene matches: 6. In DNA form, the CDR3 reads TGTGCCAGCAGCCAGGCCCCGGGACAGGGGGCAGATACGCAGTATTTT. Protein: CASSQAPGQGADTQYF.

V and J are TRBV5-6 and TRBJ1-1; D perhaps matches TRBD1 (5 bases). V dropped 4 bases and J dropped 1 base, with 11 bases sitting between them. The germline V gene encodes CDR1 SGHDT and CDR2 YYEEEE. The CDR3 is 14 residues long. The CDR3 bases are TGTGCCAGCAGCAGGGTAGACAGGAACACTGAAGCTTTCTTT. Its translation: CASSRVDRNTEAFF.

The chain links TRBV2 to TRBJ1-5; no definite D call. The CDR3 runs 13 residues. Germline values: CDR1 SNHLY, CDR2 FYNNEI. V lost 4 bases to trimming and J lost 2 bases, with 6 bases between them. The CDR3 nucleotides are TGTGCCAGCAGTGGACTAGGCAATCAGCCCCAGCATTTT. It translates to CASSGLGNQPQHF.

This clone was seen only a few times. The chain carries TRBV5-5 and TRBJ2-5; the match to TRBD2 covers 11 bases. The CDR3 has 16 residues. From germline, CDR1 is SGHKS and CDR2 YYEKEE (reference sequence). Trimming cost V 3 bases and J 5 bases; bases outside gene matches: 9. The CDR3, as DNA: TGTGCCAGCAGCTGGGGAGTAGCGGGAGGGCGGGAGACCCAGTACTTC. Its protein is CASSWGVAGGRETQYF.